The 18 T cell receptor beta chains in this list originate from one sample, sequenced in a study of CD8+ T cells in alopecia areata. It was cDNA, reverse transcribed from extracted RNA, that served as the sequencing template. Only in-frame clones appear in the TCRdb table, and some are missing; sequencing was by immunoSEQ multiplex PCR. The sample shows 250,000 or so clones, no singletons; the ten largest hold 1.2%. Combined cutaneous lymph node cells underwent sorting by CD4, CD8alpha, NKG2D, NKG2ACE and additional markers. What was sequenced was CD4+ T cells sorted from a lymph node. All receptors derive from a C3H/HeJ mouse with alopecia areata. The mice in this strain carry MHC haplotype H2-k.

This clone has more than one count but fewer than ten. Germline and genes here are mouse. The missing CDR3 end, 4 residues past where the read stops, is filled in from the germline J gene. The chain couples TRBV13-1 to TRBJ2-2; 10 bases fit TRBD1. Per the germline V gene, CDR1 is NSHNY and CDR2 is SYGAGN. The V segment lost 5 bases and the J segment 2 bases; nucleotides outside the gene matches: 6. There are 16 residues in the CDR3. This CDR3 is CASRPWTGGNTGQLYF. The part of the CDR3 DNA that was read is TGTGCCAGCAGGCCGTGGACAGGGGGTAACACCGGG.

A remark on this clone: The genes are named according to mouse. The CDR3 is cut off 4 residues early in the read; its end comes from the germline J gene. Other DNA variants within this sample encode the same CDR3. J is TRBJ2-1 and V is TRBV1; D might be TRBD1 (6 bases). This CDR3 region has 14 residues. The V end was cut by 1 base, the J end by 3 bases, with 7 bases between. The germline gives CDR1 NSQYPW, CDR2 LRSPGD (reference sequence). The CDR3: CTCSAADSYAEQFF. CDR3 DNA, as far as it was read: TGCACCTGCAGTGCAGCGGACAGCTATGCT.

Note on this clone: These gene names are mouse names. The CDR3 sequence: CASNGTPSAETLYF. CDR3 DNA, as far as it was read: TGTGCCAGCAACGGGACTCCTAGTGCAGAA. This chain joins TRBV3 and TRBJ2-3, with a tentative D call TRBD2 (6 bases). The CDR3 end falls 4 residues outside the read, so it is completed with the germline J gene. V lost 7 bases, J lost 0 bases, and 11 bases lay in between. This CDR3 spans 14 amino acids. Germline V gene lookup returns CDR1 SNHLY and CDR2 FYNGKV (reference sequence).

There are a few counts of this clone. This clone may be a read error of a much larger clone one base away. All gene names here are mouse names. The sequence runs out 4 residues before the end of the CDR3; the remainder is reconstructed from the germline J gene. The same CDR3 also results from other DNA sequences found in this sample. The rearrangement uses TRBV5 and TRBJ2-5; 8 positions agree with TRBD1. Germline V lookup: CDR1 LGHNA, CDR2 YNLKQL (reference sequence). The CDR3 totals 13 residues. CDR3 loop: CASSQDREDTQYF. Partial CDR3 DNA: TGTGCCAGCAGCCAGGACAGGGAAGAC.

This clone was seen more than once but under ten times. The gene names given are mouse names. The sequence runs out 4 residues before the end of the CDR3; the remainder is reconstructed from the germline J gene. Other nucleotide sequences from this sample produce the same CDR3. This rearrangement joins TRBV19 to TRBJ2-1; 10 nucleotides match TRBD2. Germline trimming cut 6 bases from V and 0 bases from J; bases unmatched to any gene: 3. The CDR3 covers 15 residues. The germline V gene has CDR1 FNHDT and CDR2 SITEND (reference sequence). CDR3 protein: CASTRTGGNYAEQFF. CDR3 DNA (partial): TGTGCCAGCACCAGGACTGGGGGTAACTATGCT.

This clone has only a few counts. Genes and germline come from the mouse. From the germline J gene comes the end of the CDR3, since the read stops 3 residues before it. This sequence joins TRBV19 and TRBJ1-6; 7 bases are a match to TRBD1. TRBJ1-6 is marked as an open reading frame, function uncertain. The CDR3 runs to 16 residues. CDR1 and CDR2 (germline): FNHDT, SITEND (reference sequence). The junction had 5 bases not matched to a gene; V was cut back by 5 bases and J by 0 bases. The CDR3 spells CASSRTGRSYNSPLYF. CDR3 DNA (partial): TGTGCCAGCAGCAGGACAGGCCGTTCCTATAATTCGCCC.

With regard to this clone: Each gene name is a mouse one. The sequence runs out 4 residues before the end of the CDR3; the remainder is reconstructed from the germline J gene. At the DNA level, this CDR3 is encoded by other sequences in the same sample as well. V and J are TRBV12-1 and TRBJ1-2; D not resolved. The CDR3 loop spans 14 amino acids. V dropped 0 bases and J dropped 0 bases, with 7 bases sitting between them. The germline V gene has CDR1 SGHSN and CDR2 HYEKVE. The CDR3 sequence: CASSLQAANSDYTF. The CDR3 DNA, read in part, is TGTGCCAGCTCTCTCCAGGCTGCAAACTCC.

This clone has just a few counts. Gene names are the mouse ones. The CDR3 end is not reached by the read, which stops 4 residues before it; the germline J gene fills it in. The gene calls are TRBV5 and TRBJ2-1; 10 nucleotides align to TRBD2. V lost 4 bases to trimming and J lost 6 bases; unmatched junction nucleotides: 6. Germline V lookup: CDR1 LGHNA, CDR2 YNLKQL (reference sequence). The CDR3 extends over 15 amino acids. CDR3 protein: CASSLHWGGLAEQFF. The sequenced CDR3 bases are TGTGCCAGCAGCCTCCACTGGGGGGGGCTTGCT.

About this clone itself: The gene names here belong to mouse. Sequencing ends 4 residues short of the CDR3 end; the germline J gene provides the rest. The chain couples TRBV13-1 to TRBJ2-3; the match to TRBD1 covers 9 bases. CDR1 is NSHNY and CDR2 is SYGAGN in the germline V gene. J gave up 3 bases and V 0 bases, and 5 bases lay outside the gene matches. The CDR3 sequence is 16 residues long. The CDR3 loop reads CASSDVGQGGAETLYF. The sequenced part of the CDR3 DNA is TGTGCCAGCAGTGATGTGGGACAGGGAGGAGCAGAA.

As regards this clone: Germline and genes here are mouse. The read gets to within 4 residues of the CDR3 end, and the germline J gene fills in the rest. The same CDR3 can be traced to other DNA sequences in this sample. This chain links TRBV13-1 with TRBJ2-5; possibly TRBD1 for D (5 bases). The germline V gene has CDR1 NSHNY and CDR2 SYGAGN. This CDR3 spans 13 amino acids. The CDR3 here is CASSDPGKDTQYF. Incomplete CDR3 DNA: TGTGCCAGCAGTGATCCAGGGAAGGAC.

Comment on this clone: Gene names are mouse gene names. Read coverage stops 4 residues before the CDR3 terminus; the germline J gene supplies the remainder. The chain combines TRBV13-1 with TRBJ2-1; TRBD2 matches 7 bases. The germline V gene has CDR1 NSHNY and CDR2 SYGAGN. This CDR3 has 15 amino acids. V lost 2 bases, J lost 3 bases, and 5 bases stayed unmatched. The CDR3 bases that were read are TGTGCCAGCAGTGAAGGGTGGGGGGTCTATGCT. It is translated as CASSEGWGVYA. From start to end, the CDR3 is CASSEGWGVYAEQFF.

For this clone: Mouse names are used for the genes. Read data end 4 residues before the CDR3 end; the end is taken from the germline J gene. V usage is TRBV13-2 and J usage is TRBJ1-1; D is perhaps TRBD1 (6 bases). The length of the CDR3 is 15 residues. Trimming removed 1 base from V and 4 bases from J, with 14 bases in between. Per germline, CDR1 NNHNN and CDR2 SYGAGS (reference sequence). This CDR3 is CASGDSRDISTEVFF. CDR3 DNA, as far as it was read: TGTGCCAGCGGTGATTCGCGGGACATAAGCACA.

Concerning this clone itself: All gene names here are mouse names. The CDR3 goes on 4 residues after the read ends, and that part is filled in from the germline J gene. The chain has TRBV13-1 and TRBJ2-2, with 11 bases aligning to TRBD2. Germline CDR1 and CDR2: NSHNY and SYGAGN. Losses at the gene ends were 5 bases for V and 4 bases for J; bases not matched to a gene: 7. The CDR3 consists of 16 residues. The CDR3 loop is CASSLGLGGSTGQLYF. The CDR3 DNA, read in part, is TGTGCCAGCAGCCTTGGACTGGGGGGTTCCACCGGG.

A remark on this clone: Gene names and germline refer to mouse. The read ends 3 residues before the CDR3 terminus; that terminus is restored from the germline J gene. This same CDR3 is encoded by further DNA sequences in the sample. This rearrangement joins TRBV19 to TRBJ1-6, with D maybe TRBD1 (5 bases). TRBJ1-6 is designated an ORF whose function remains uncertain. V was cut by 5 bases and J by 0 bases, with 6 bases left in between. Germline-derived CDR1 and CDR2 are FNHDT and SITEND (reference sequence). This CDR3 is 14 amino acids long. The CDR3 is CASRTGSYNSPLYF. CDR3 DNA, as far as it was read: TGTGCCAGCAGAACAGGTTCCTATAATTCGCCC.

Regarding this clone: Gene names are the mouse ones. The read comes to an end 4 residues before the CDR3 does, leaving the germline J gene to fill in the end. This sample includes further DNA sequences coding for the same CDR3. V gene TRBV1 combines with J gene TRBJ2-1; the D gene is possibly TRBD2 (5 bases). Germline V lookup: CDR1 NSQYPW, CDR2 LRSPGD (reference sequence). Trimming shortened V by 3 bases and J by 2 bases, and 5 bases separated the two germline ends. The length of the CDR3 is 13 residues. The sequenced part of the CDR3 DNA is TGCACCTGCAGTGCTGGGGACTATGCT. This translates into CTCSAGDYA. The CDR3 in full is CTCSAGDYAEQFF.

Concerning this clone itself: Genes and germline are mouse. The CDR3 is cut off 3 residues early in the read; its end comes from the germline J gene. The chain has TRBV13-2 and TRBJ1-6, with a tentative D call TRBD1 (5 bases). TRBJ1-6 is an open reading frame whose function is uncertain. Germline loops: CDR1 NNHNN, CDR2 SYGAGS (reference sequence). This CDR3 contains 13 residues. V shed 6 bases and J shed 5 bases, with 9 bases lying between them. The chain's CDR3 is CASARQNNSPLYF. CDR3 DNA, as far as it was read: TGTGCCAGCGCCCGACAGAATAATTCGCCC.

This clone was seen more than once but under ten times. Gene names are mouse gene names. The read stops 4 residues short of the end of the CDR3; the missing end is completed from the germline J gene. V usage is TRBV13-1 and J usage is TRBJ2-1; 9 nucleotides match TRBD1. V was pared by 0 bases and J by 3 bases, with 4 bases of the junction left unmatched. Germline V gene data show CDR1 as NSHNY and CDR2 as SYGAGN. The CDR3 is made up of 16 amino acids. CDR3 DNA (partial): TGTGCCAGCAGTGATGTAGGGACAGGGACCTATGCT. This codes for CASSDVGTGTYA. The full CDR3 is CASSDVGTGTYAEQFF.

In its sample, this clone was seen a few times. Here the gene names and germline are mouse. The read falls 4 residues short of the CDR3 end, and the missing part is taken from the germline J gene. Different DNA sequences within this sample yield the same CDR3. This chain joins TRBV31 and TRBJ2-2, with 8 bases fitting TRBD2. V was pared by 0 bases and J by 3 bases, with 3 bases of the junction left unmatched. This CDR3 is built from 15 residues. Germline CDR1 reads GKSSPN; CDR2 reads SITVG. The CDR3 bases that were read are TGTGCCTGGAGTCTGGGGGGGGCGCACACCGGG. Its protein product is CAWSLGGAHTG. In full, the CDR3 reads CAWSLGGAHTGQLYF. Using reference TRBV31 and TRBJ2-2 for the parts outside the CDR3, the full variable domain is AQTIHQWPVAEIKAVGSPLSLGCTIKGKSSPNLYWYWQATGGTLQQLFYSITVGQVESVVQLNLSASRPKDDQFILSTEKLLLSHSGFYLCAWSLGGAHTGQLYFGEGSKLTVL.